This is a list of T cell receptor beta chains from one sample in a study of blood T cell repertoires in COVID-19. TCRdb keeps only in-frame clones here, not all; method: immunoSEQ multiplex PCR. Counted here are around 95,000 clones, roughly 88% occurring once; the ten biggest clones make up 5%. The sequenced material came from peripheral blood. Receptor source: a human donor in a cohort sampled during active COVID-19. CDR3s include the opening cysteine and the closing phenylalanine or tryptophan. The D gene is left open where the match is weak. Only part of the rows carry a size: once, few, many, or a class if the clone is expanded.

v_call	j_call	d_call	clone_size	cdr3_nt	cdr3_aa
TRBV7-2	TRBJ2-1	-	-	TGTGCCAGCAGCCCCACGAGCGGAGCTTCCTACAATGAGCAGTTCTTC	CASSPTSGASYNEQFF
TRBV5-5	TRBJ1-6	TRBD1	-	TGTGCCAGCGGAAACCGGGACAGCAATAATTCACCCCTCCACTTT	CASGNRDSNNSPLHF
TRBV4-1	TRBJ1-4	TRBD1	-	TGCGCCAGCAGCCGGCCGGGACAGATTAATGAAAAACTGTTTTTT	CASSRPGQINEKLFF
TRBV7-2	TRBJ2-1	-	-	TGTGCCAGCAGGTGGCACTACAATGAGCAGTTCTTC	CASRWHYNEQFF
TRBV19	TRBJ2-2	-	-	TGTGCCAGTAGTATCATCGGGAACACCGGGGAGCTGTTTTTT	CASSIIGNTGELFF
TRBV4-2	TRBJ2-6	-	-	TGTGCCAGCAGCCAAGATCAGAGGAGCTCTGGGGCCAACGTCCTGACTTTC	CASSQDQRSSGANVLTF
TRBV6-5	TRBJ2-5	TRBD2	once	TGTGCCAGCAGCGCGGGACTAGCCGGGGAGACCCAGTACTTC	CASSAGLAGETQYF
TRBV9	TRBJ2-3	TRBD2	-	TGTGCCAGCAGCGTAGGGCTAGCGGCAGATACGCAGTATTTT	CASSVGLAADTQYF
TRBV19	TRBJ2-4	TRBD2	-	TGTGCCAGTAGTGAATCGGGAGGGATGAGGTACATTCAGTACTTC	CASSESGGMRYIQYF
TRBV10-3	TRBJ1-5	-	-	TGTGCCATCAGTGAAGACGGAATTAGAGGTCAGCCCCAGCATTTT	CAISEDGIRGQPQHF
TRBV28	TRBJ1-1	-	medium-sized	TGTGCCAGCAACCTACCCCAGGGAAGGGGCACTGAAGCTTTCTTT	CASNLPQGRGTEAFF